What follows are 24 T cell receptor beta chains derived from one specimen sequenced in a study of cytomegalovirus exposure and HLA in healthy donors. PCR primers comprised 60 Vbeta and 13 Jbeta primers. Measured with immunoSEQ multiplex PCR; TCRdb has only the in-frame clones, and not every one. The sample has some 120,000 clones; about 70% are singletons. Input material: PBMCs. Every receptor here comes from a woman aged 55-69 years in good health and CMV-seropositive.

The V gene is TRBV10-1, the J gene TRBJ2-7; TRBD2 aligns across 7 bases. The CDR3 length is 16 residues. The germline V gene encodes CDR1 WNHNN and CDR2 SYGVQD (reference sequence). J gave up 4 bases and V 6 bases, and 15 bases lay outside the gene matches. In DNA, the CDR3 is TGCGCCAGCAGCGGGCTTCCGGGACGGGAGGCTTACGAGCAGTACTTC. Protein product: CASSGLPGREAYEQYF.

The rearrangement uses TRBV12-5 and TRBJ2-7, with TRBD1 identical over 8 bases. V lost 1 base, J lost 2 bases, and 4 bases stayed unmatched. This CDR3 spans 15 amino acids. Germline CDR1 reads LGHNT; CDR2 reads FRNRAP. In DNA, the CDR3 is TGTGCTAGTGGTTTGGGTCAGACAGGGGCCTACGAGCAGTACTTC. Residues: CASGLGQTGAYEQYF.

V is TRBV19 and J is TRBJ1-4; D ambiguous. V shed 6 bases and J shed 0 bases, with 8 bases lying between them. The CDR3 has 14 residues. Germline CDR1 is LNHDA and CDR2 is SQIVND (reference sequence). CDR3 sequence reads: CASSFTATNEKLFF. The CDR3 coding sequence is TGTGCCAGTAGCTTTACTGCAACTAATGAAAAACTGTTTTTT.

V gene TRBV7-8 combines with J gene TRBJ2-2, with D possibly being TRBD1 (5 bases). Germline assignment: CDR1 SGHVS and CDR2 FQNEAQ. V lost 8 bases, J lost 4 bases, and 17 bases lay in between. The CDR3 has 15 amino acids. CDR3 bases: TGTGCCAGCTCCAATACGGGCAGGGTCACCGGGGAGCTGTTTTTT. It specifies CASSNTGRVTGELFF.

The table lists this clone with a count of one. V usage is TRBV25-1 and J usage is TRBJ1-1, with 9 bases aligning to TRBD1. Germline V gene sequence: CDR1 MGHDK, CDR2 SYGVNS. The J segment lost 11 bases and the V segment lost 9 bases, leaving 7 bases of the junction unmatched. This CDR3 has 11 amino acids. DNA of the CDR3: TGTGCCAGTATACAGGGGGCGTCCGCTTTCTTT. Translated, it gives CASIQGASAFF.

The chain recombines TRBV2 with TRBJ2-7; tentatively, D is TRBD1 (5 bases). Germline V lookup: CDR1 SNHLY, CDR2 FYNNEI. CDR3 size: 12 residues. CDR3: CAAKTESYEQYF. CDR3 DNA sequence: TGTGCAGCGAAGACAGAATCCTACGAGCAGTACTTC.

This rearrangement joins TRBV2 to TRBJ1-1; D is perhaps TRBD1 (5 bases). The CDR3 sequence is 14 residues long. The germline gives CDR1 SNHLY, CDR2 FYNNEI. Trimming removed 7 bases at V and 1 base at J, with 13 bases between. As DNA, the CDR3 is TGTGCCAGCACCAGGGTGTACTCGAACACTGAAGCTTTCTTT. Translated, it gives CASTRVYSNTEAFF.

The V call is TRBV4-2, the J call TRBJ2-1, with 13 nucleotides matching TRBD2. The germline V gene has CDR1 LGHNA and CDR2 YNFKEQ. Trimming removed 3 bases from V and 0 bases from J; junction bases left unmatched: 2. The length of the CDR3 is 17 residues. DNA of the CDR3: TGTGCCAGCAGCCAGGGGACTAGCGGGAACTCCTACAATGAGCAGTTCTTC. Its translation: CASSQGTSGNSYNEQFF.

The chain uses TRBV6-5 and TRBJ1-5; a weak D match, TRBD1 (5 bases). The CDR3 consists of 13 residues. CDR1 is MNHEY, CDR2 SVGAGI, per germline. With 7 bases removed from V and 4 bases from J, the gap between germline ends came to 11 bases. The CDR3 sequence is CASTSGLNQPQHF. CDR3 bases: TGTGCCAGCACTTCAGGGCTAAATCAGCCCCAGCATTTT.

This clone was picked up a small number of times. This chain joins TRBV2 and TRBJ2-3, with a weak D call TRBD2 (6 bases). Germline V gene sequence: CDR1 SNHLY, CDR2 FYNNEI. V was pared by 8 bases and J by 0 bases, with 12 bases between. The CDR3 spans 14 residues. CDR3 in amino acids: CASAGGTSTDTQYF. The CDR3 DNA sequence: TGTGCCAGCGCCGGGGGTACTAGCACAGATACGCAGTATTTT.

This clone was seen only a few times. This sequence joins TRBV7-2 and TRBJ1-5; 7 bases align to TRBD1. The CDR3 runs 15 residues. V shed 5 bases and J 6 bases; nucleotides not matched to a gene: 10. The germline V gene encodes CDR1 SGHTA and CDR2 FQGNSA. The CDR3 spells CASSPLTGSTQPQHF. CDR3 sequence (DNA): TGTGCCAGCAGCCCATTGACAGGGTCGACTCAGCCCCAGCATTTT.

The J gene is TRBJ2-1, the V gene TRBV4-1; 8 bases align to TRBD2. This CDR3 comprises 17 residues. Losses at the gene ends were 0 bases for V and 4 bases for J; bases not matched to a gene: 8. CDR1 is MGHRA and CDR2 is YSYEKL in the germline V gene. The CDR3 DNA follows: TGCGCCAGCAGCCAAGATGTAGGCGGGGGGCAGTACAATGAGCAGTTCTTC. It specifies CASSQDVGGGQYNEQFF.

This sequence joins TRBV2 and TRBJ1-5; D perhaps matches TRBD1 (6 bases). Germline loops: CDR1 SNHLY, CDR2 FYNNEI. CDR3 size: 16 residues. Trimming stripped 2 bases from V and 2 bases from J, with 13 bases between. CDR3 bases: TGTGCCAGCAGTGAAAGGGGGGGCGGTGGCAATCAGCCCCAGCATTTT. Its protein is CASSERGGGGNQPQHF.

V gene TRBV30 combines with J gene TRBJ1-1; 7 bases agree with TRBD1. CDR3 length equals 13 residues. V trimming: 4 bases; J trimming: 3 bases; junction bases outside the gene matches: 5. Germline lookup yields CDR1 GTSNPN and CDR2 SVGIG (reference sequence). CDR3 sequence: CAWTGTEHTEAFF. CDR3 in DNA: TGTGCCTGGACCGGGACAGAGCACACTGAAGCTTTCTTT.

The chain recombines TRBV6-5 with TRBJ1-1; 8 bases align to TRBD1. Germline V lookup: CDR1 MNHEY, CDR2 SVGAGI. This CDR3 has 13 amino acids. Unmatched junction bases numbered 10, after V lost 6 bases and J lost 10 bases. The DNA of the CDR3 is TGTGCCAGCAGAGAGGACAGGGCCCTACCAGCTTTCTTT. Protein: CASREDRALPAFF.

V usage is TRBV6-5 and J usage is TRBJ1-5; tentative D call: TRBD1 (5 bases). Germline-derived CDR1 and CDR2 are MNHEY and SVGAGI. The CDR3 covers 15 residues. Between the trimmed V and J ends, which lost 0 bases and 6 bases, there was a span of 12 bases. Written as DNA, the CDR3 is TGTGCCAGCAGTTACTCGAGGCAGGGTGGTCAGCCCCAGCATTTT. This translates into CASSYSRQGGQPQHF.

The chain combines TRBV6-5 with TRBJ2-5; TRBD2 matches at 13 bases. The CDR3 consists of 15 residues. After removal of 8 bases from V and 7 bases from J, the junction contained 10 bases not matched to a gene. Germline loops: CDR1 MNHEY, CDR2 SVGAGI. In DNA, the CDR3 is TGTGCCAGCCACGGGACTAGCGGGATCAGGGGGACCCAGTACTTC. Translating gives CASHGTSGIRGTQYF.

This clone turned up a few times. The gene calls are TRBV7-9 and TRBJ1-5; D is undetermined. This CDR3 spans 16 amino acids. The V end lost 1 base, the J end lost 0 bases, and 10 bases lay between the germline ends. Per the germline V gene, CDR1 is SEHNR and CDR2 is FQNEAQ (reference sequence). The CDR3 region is CASSLGGLYSNQPQHF. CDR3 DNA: TGTGCCAGCAGCTTAGGTGGACTTTATAGCAATCAGCCCCAGCATTTT.

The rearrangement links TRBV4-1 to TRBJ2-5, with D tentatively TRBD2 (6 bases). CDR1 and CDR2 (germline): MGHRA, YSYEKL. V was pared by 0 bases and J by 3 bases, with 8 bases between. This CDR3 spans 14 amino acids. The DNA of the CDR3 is TGCGCCAGCAGCCAAGATTTAGCGGAAGAGACCCAGTACTTC. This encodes CASSQDLAEETQYF.

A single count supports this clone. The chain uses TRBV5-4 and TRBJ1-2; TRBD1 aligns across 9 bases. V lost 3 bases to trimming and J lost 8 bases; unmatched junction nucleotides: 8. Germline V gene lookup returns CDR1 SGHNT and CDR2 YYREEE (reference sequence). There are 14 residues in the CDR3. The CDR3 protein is CASSYYGTGSGYTF. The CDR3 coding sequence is TGTGCCAGCAGCTATTACGGGACAGGGAGCGGCTACACCTTC.

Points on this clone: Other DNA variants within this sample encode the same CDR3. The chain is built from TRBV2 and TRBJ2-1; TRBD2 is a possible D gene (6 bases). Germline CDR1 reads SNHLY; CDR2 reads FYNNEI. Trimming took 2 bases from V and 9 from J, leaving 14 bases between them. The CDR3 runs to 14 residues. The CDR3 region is CASSEWLLAGEQFF. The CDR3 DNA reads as TGTGCCAGCAGTGAATGGCTACTAGCAGGTGAGCAGTTCTTC.

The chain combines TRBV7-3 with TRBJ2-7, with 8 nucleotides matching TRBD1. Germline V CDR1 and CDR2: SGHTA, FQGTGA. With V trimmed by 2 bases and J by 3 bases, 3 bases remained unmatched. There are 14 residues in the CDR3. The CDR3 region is CASSLAGGGYEQYF. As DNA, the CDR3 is TGTGCCAGCAGCTTAGCAGGGGGCGGCTACGAGCAGTACTTC.

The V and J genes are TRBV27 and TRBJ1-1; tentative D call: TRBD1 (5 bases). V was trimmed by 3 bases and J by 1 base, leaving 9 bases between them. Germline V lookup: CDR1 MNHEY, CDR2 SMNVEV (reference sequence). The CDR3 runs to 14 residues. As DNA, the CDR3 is TGTGCCAGCAGTTTTCAGGGCGCGAACACTGAAGCTTTCTTT. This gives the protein CASSFQGANTEAFF.

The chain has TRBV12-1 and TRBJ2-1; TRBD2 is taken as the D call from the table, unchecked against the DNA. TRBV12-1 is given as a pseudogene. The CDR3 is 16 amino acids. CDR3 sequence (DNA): TGTGCCAGCAGCCCCGGTTCCGGGGATCGACGCAATGAGCAGTTCTTC. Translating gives CASSPGSGDRRNEQFF.